These 18 T cell receptor beta chains were all obtained from the same sample, sequenced in a study of beta chain features in type 1 diabetes. Study results and limitations: Shortening of TCRB CDR3s, moderate but significant, appeared in all four CD4+ subsets of Type 1 diabetes patients.

No antigen has been assigned to these receptors. The entirety of the isolated RNA underwent reverse transcription, so expressed TCRB transcripts were sequenced. Measured with immunoSEQ multiplex PCR; TCRdb has only the in-frame clones, and not every one. The sample has over 300,000 clones; 7% to 10% are singletons. Sequencing input: central memory CD4+ T cells from blood. Source of these receptors: a young man with type 1 diabetes.

The chain links TRBV5-1 to TRBJ1-5; weak D call: TRBD1 (5 bases). With 0 bases removed from V and 6 bases from J, the gap between germline ends came to 13 bases. CDR1 is SGHRS, CDR2 YFSETQ, per germline. The CDR3 sequence is 15 residues long. In DNA, the CDR3 is TGCGCCAGCAGCTTGGCTGGCAGGGAGGGTCAGCCCCAGCATTTT. It codes for CASSLAGREGQPQHF.

This chain connects TRBV7-2 to TRBJ1-1; possibly TRBD1 for D (5 bases). Trimming pared 2 bases from V and 6 bases from J, leaving 13 bases between. The CDR3 runs 14 residues. Germline V gives CDR1 SGHTA, CDR2 FQGNSA. CDR3 DNA sequence: TGTGCCAGCAGCTTACAGCGGGGCCGGGCTGAAGCTTTCTTT. It codes for CASSLQRGRAEAFF. Together with reference TRBV7-2 and TRBJ1-1, the CDR3 gives the full variable domain: GAGVSQSPSNKVTEKGKDVELRCDPISGHTALYWYRQSLGQGLEFLIYFQGNSAPDKSGLPSDRFSAERTGGSVSTLTIQRTQQEDSAVYLCASSLQRGRAEAFFGQGTRLTVV.

The chain carries TRBV6-6 and TRBJ1-4, with unresolved D. CDR3 length: 14 amino acids. Germline V gene data show CDR1 as MNHNY and CDR2 as SVGAGI (reference sequence). Trimming stripped 6 bases from V and 4 bases from J, with 12 bases between. In DNA, the CDR3 is TGTGCCAGCAGGACGGCAGGCCGTAATGAAAAACTGTTTTTT. Amino acids: CASRTAGRNEKLFF.

The genes are TRBV9 and TRBJ1-2, with unresolved D. V gave up 5 bases and J gave up 0 bases, with 8 bases separating them. Per germline, CDR1 SGDLS and CDR2 YYNGEE. The CDR3 extends over 13 amino acids. The CDR3 loop is CASRRDSNYGYTF. CDR3 DNA sequence: TGTGCCAGCAGAAGGGATTCTAACTATGGCTACACCTTC.

This clone was detected only a few times. This sequence joins TRBV18 and TRBJ1-1; no reliable D call. This CDR3 region has 14 residues. Germline V gene data show CDR1 as KGHSH and CDR2 as LQKENI. V shed 1 base and J shed 1 base, with 7 bases lying between them. In DNA, the CDR3 is TGTGCCAGCTCACCACAACCAGGGAACACTGAAGCTTTCTTT. Its protein product is CASSPQPGNTEAFF.

The chain employs TRBV5-1 and TRBJ2-2, with D possibly being TRBD1 (6 bases). This CDR3 is 16 amino acids long. V shed 0 bases and J shed 4 bases, with 13 bases lying between them. Germline values: CDR1 SGHRS, CDR2 YFSETQ. CDR3 loop: CASSLVAGAGTGELFF. The CDR3 DNA is TGCGCCAGCAGCTTGGTAGCAGGGGCAGGCACCGGGGAGCTGTTTTTT. The full variable domain, rest sourced from reference TRBV5-1 and TRBJ2-2, is KAGVTQTPRYLIKTRGQQVTLSCSPISGHRSVSWYQQTPGQGLQFLFEYFSETQRNKGNFPGRFSGRQFSNSRSEMNVSTLELGDSALYLCASSLVAGAGTGELFFGEGSRLTVL.

This chain's CDR3 is CASSRRTEPYEQYF. The CDR3 DNA follows: TGTGCCAGCAGCCGTCGGACAGAACCCTACGAGCAGTACTTC. The J gene is TRBJ2-7, the V gene TRBV6-5; D might be TRBD1 (6 bases). V was pared by 6 bases and J by 2 bases, with 14 bases between. Germline-derived CDR1 and CDR2 are MNHEY and SVGAGI. The CDR3 runs 14 residues.

This clone was seen only a few times. The V call is TRBV9, the J call TRBJ2-7; D may match TRBD1 or TRBD2 (5 bases each). Germline CDR1 SGDLS, CDR2 YYNGEE. The CDR3 extends over 16 amino acids. Trimming took 4 bases from V and 0 from J, leaving 17 bases between them. The CDR3 coding sequence is TGTGCCAGCAGCCCCTCCGGGACGGTTAGCTCCTACGAGCAGTACTTC. As protein: CASSPSGTVSSYEQYF.

This CDR3 reads CASSLDRGREAFF. DNA of the CDR3: TGTGCCAGCAGCTTAGACAGGGGGCGCGAAGCTTTCTTT. The chain combines TRBV7-2 with TRBJ1-1; 9 bases line up with TRBD1. Germline lookup yields CDR1 SGHTA and CDR2 FQGNSA. The CDR3 loop spans 13 amino acids. The J segment lost 8 bases and the V segment lost 1 base, leaving 2 bases of the junction unmatched.

The V and J genes are TRBV2 and TRBJ1-6; 7 bases are a match to TRBD1. Trimming removed 10 bases from V and 6 bases from J; junction bases left unmatched: 12. In germline, CDR1 is SNHLY, CDR2 FYNNEI. The CDR3 contains 15 residues. In nucleotides, the CDR3 is TGTGCCACGCTAAAAGGGACAGCTAGTAATTCACCCCTCCACTTT. Translated, it gives CATLKGTASNSPLHF.

In this sample, this clone turned up a few times. The chain recombines TRBV7-2 with TRBJ2-3; 8 nucleotides match TRBD1. Germline CDR1 reads SGHTA; CDR2 reads FQGNSA. The V gene end was trimmed by 1 base and the J gene end by 0 bases; junction bases not matched to a gene: 12. The CDR3 contains 19 residues. The CDR3 sequence is CASSLDSRGRVYSTDTQYF. The CDR3 nucleotides read TGTGCCAGCAGCTTAGACAGCAGGGGGCGGGTTTATAGCACAGATACGCAGTATTTT.

This clone was counted at least ten times. The V call is TRBV11-2, the J call TRBJ2-5; D is unclear. The CDR3 is 13 residues long. V lost 2 bases and J 4 bases, leaving 8 bases between the germline ends. In germline, CDR1 is SGHAT, CDR2 FQNNGV. CDR3 nucleotide sequence: TGTGCCAGCAGCTTAAGAGGAATAGAGACCCAGTACTTC. Amino acid sequence: CASSLRGIETQYF.

This clone was observed at least ten times. The rearrangement uses TRBV7-9 and TRBJ2-1; D is undetermined. V gave up 5 bases and J gave up 2 bases, with 1 base separating them. Germline assignment: CDR1 SEHNR and CDR2 FQNEAQ (reference sequence). The CDR3 loop spans 11 amino acids. The CDR3 reads CASSAYNEQFF. In DNA form, the CDR3 reads TGTGCCAGCAGCGCCTACAATGAGCAGTTCTTC.

This clone has more than one count but fewer than ten. The J gene is TRBJ1-1, the V gene TRBV7-9; D possibly corresponds to TRBD1 (5 bases). CDR3 length: 11 amino acids. The germline CDR1 and CDR2 sequences are SEHNR and FQNEAQ (reference sequence). The V and J ends lost 4 bases and 9 bases respectively, with 9 bases between them. This CDR3 reads CASSWGLQAFF. In nucleotides, the CDR3 is TGTGCCAGCAGCTGGGGCCTCCAAGCTTTCTTT.

In regard to this clone: Other DNA sequences in the sample encode the same CDR3. The chain links TRBV6-5 to TRBJ1-5, with D maybe TRBD1 (6 bases). The length of the CDR3 is 12 residues. Germline CDR1 and CDR2: MNHEY and SVGAGI. V lost 6 bases and J lost 4, with 7 bases in between. The CDR3 loop reads CASRDSNQPQHF. CDR3 sequence (DNA): TGTGCCAGCAGGGACAGTAATCAGCCCCAGCATTTT.

The chain recombines TRBV2 with TRBJ2-7; tentatively, D is TRBD1 (6 bases). With 6 bases removed from V and 4 bases from J, the gap between germline ends came to 16 bases. The CDR3 runs to 14 residues. The germline CDR1 and CDR2 sequences are SNHLY and FYNNEI. CDR3 amino acids: CASRDRDIVYEQYF. The CDR3 DNA sequence: TGTGCCAGCAGGGACCGGGACATCGTGTACGAGCAGTACTTC.

The chain uses TRBV6-5 and TRBJ1-4, with TRBD1 as a possible D gene (6 bases). CDR1 is MNHEY and CDR2 is SVGAGI in the germline V gene. Trimming took off 5 bases at V and 6 bases at J, with 13 bases between the two ends. The CDR3 length is 14 residues. The CDR3 loop reads CASSEGGPDEKLFF. The CDR3 region has the DNA TGTGCCAGCAGTGAAGGGGGACCTGATGAAAAACTGTTTTTT.

This clone has more than one count but fewer than ten. The rearrangement joins TRBV7-6 to TRBJ2-1; maybe TRBD2 (6 bases). With 5 bases removed from V and 5 bases from J, the gap between germline ends came to 10 bases. CDR1 is SGHVS, CDR2 FNYEAQ, per germline. The CDR3 has 13 residues. Written as DNA, the CDR3 is TGTGCCAGCAGCCACGGACTAAACAATGAGCAGTTCTTC. Amino acid sequence: CASSHGLNNEQFF.